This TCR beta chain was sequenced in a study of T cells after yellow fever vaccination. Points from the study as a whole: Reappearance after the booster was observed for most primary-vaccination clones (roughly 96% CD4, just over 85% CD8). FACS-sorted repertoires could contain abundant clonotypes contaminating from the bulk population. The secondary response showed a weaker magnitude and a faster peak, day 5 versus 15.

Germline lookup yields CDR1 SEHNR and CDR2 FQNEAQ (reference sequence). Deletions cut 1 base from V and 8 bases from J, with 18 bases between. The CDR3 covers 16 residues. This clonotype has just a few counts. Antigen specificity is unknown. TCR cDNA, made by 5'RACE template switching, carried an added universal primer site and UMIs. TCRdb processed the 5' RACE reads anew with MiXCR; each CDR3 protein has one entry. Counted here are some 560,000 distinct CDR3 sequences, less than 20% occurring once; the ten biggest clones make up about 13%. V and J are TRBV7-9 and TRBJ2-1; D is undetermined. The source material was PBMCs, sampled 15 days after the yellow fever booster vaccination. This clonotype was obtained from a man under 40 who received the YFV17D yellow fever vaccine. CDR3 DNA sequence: TGTGCCAGCAGCTTAGTGAAGGGTTCCGGACCCGATGAGCAGTTCTTC. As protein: CASSLVKGSGPDEQFF.